This T cell receptor beta chain was recovered during a study of CD8 T cells in ankylosing spondylitis. Study conclusions and caveats: Significant enrichment of disease-linked clones was reported in matched ankylosing spondylitis synovial fluid.

This clonotype was picked up many times. What it binds is not known. In germline, CDR1 is KGHDR, CDR2 SFDVKD. The trim removed 8 bases at V and 2 bases at J, leaving 6 bases unmatched. This CDR3 has 14 amino acids. One entry per CDR3 protein, called by TCRdb with MiXCR from the 5' RACE reads. Of more than 150,000 distinct CDR3 sequences listed, around a sixth were seen once; the top ten hold roughly 4.5%. This sequence originates from a male donor aged 10-30 years with ankylosing spondylitis or in good health (not recorded which). V usage is TRBV24-1 and J usage is TRBJ1-1; 8 nucleotides line up with TRBD1. The sequencing sample was made of blood, either unsorted or a sorted T cell fraction (not recorded which). The DNA for the CDR3 is TGTGCCACCAAGGCAGGGGGCTCAAACACTGAAGCTTTCTTT. Its protein product is CATKAGGSNTEAFF.